Following are 27 T cell receptor beta chains from one sample sequenced in a study of T cells in Graves' hyperthyroidism and ophthalmopathy. TCR beta CDR3 region amplification was performed from RNA transcripts. A set of HTBI primers served as the primers for a first-round RT-PCR of the TCR CDR3. Via MiXCR, TCRdb re-called the multiplex PCR reads, giving one row per CDR3 protein. The table shows hundreds of thousands of distinct CDR3 sequences, with about 14% occurring only once. Sequenced material: blood. The receptor source for this set is a young woman with Graves' hyperthyroidism.

The chain is built from TRBV5-5 and TRBJ1-2; D perhaps matches TRBD1 (6 bases). V gave up 0 bases and J gave up 2 bases, with 11 bases separating them. CDR1 and CDR2 from the germline V gene are SGHKS and YYEKEE (reference sequence). The CDR3 has 15 residues. CDR3 amino acids: CASSLEDSLNYGYTF. In nucleotides, the CDR3 is TGTGCCAGCAGCTTGGAGGACAGCTTAAACTATGGCTACACCTTC.

This clonotype was counted at least ten times. The chain joins TRBV24-1 to TRBJ2-2, with 10 bases identical to TRBD1. CDR3 length: 18 residues. Trimming removed 3 bases from V and 3 bases from J; junction bases left unmatched: 9. Germline loops: CDR1 KGHDR, CDR2 SFDVKD. CDR3 loop: CATSDPSRQGADTGELFF. The DNA of the CDR3 is TGTGCCACCAGTGATCCTTCCCGACAGGGGGCTGACACCGGGGAGCTGTTTTTT.

This clonotype was picked up a small number of times. This rearrangement joins TRBV5-5 to TRBJ2-7; possible D gene TRBD1, 5 bases. V was trimmed by 2 bases and J by 1 base, leaving 13 bases between them. The CDR3 has 15 residues. Germline V gene sequence: CDR1 SGHKS, CDR2 YYEKEE (reference sequence). For the CDR3, the DNA is TGTGCCAGCAGCTTTTCACTCCAGGGTTCCTACGAGCAGTACTTC. Its translation: CASSFSLQGSYEQYF. Full variable domain (remainder filled in from reference TRBV5-5 and TRBJ2-7): DAGVTQSPTHLIKTRGQQVTLRCSPISGHKSVSWYQQVLGQGPQFIFQYYEKEERGRGNFPDRFSARQFPNYSSELNVNALLLGDSALYLCASSFSLQGSYEQYFGPGTRLTVT.

This chain connects TRBV20-1 to TRBJ1-1; weak D call: TRBD1 (5 bases). The V end lost 2 bases, the J end lost 6 bases, and 16 bases lay between the germline ends. The CDR3 sequence is 14 residues long. CDR1 DFQATT and CDR2 SNEGSKA come from the germline V gene (reference sequence). CDR3 DNA: TGCAGTGCTAGATCGCGCAGGGAAAGGCCTGAAGCTTTCTTT. Amino acid sequence: CSARSRRERPEAFF.

This clonotype was picked up many times. The chain uses TRBV6-5 and TRBJ2-1; TRBD2 matches at 9 bases. Trimming at V came to 0 bases and at J to 4 bases, leaving 1 base not matched to a gene. CDR3 length: 15 residues. Germline CDR1 is MNHEY and CDR2 is SVGAGI. The CDR3 nucleotides read TGTGCCAGCAGTTACTCAACTAGCGGGTACAATGAGCAGTTCTTC. Translated, it gives CASSYSTSGYNEQFF.

This clonotype appeared many times. The chain has TRBV28 and TRBJ2-7; a possible D gene is TRBD1 (6 bases). The CDR3 sequence is 15 residues long. V was clipped by 6 bases and J by 4 bases, with 19 bases between them. CDR1 MDHEN and CDR2 SYDVKM come from the germline V gene. CDR3 DNA: TGTGCCAGCAGCTCCCAACAGGGATTTCGGTACGAGCAGTACTTC. Translated, it gives CASSSQQGFRYEQYF.

This clonotype was recorded at least ten times. CDR3 nucleotides: TGCGCCAGCAGCGCCTCGGGGACAGGCTCCTACGAGCAGTACTTC. This translates into CASSASGTGSYEQYF. V gene TRBV10-1 combines with J gene TRBJ2-7; TRBD1 matches 8 bases. Germline loops: CDR1 WNHNN, CDR2 SYGVQD (reference sequence). The CDR3 length is 15 residues. The V segment lost 6 bases and the J segment 0 bases; nucleotides outside the gene matches: 7.

This clonotype was detected only a few times. The chain uses TRBV6-2 or TRBV6-3 and TRBJ2-1; the D gene is possibly TRBD2 (6 bases). Trimming took off 4 bases at V and 3 bases at J, with 13 bases between the two ends. Germline V gene sequence: CDR1 MNHEY, CDR2 SVGEGT. There are 15 residues in the CDR3. The CDR3 nucleotides are TGTGCCAGCAGTTGGGGCGGGGCCGACTACAATGAGCAGTTCTTC. This translates into CASSWGGADYNEQFF.

This clonotype was counted ten times or more. V usage is TRBV30 and J usage is TRBJ1-1; TRBD1 aligns across 9 bases. The CDR3 loop spans 13 amino acids. CDR1 is GTSNPN and CDR2 is SVGIG in the germline V gene (reference sequence). The J segment lost 7 bases and the V segment lost 0 bases, leaving 3 bases of the junction unmatched. The CDR3 DNA sequence: TGTGCCTGGAGTGTACAGGGGGCGAATGAAGCTTTCTTT. Its protein is CAWSVQGANEAFF.

This clonotype was seen repeatedly, ten times or more. The V call is TRBV27, the J call TRBJ2-7; D is unresolved. Germline CDR1 MNHEY, CDR2 SMNVEV (reference sequence). V lost 4 bases, J lost 0 bases, and 7 bases lay in between. This CDR3 has 13 residues. In nucleotides, the CDR3 is TGTGCCAGCAGTTCACAAAGCTCCTACGAGCAGTACTTC. Its protein product is CASSSQSSYEQYF.

At least ten counts were recorded for this clonotype. The chain carries TRBV7-9 and TRBJ1-1; TRBD1 matches at 7 bases. Trimming removed 5 bases from V and 0 bases from J; junction bases left unmatched: 9. Germline V lookup: CDR1 SEHNR, CDR2 FQNEAQ (reference sequence). CDR3 size: 16 residues. DNA of the CDR3: TGTGCCAGCAGCCCCGGCGGGACAGCAATGAACACTGAAGCTTTCTTT. Translating gives CASSPGGTAMNTEAFF.

This clonotype has only a few counts. The V call is TRBV29-1, the J call TRBJ1-4; 7 bases agree with TRBD1. This CDR3 contains 12 residues. CDR1 SQVTM and CDR2 ANQGSEA come from the germline V gene. J was trimmed by 8 bases and V by 7 bases; bases with no gene match: 7. The CDR3 reads CSAMGQYEKLFF. In nucleotides, the CDR3 is TGCAGCGCTATGGGACAGTACGAAAAACTGTTTTTT.

This rearrangement joins TRBV24-1 to TRBJ2-1; TRBD2 matches 10 bases. Trimming cost V 3 bases and J 5 bases; bases outside gene matches: 3. Germline values: CDR1 KGHDR, CDR2 SFDVKD. This CDR3 is 15 amino acids long. The CDR3 sequence: CATSDMTSGHNEQFF. The CDR3 nucleotides read TGTGCCACCAGTGATATGACTAGCGGGCACAATGAGCAGTTCTTC.

The chain links TRBV20-1 to TRBJ2-4; D is ambiguous. The length of the CDR3 is 13 residues. Germline V gene lookup returns CDR1 DFQATT and CDR2 SNEGSKA (reference sequence). DNA of the CDR3: TGCAGCACCATCGAAGGGGCCAAAAACATTCAGTACTTC. Its translation is CSTIEGAKNIQYF.

This clonotype was seen a few times. This chain uses TRBV12-3 or TRBV12-4 with TRBJ1-5; 8 bases align to TRBD1. The V and J ends lost 2 bases and 5 bases, in that order; junction bases with no gene match: 8. CDR3 length: 16 amino acids. Here the CDR3 reads CASSLSPDRGDQPQHF. The CDR3 coding sequence is TGTGCCAGCAGTTTAAGCCCAGACAGGGGCGATCAGCCCCAGCATTTT.

The gene calls are TRBV5-5 and TRBJ2-1, with 7 bases matching TRBD1. V lost 4 bases, J lost 3 bases, and 13 bases stayed unmatched. This CDR3 is built from 17 residues. Germline V gene sequence: CDR1 SGHKS, CDR2 YYEKEE (reference sequence). The CDR3 protein is CASSRNPGQLIYNEQFF. The CDR3 DNA reads TGTGCCAGCAGCCGTAACCCGGGACAGCTTATCTACAATGAGCAGTTCTTC.

The chain carries TRBV24-1 and TRBJ2-1; D tentatively reads TRBD1 or TRBD2 (5 bases each). CDR1 is KGHDR, CDR2 SFDVKD, per germline. Trimming pared 3 bases from V and 8 bases from J, leaving 7 bases between. The CDR3 sequence is 12 residues long. CDR3 residues: CATSDGTYEQFF. The CDR3 region has the DNA TGTGCCACCAGTGATGGGACGTATGAGCAGTTCTTC.

The rearrangement joins TRBV4-1 to TRBJ1-5; 7 nucleotides match TRBD1. This CDR3 has 16 amino acids. The germline V gene has CDR1 MGHRA and CDR2 YSYEKL. V was clipped by 3 bases and J by 1 base; unmatched bases: 6. The DNA for the CDR3 is TGCGCCAGCAGCCAGATAACAGGGGTAAGCAATCAGCCCCAGCATTTT. Protein sequence: CASSQITGVSNQPQHF.

This clonotype was seen ten or more times. The chain carries TRBV7-9 and TRBJ2-7, with a weak D call TRBD1 (6 bases). Germline lookup yields CDR1 SEHNR and CDR2 FQNEAQ (reference sequence). V was cut by 5 bases and J by 4 bases, with 21 bases left in between. The CDR3 length is 16 residues. CDR3 loop: CASSAQDSPWGYEQYF. CDR3 bases: TGTGCCAGCAGCGCCCAGGACAGCCCCTGGGGGTACGAGCAGTACTTC.

The table lists this clonotype with many counts. V and J are TRBV7-8 and TRBJ1-1; possible D gene TRBD1, 5 bases. Per the germline V gene, CDR1 is SGHVS and CDR2 is FQNEAQ. With 4 bases removed from V and 5 bases from J, the gap between germline ends came to 14 bases. The CDR3 runs 14 residues. The CDR3 sequence is CASSWRQGRTEAFF. The CDR3 nucleotides are TGTGCCAGCAGCTGGCGGCAGGGAAGGACTGAAGCTTTCTTT.

CDR3 protein: CAISEFQGARSGEQYF. The CDR3 nucleotides read TGTGCCATCAGTGAGTTCCAGGGGGCGCGATCGGGGGAGCAGTACTTC. V is TRBV10-3 and J is TRBJ2-7, with 8 bases fitting TRBD1. Germline V gives CDR1 ENHRY, CDR2 SYGVKD. Trimming took 1 base from V and 7 from J; bases not matched to a gene: 12. This CDR3 spans 16 amino acids.

This sequence joins TRBV11-2 and TRBJ2-7; 7 bases align to TRBD1. The CDR3 loop spans 12 amino acids. Germline-derived CDR1 and CDR2 are SGHAT and FQNNGV. The J segment lost 6 bases and the V segment lost 6 bases, leaving 5 bases of the junction unmatched. The CDR3 coding sequence is TGTGCCAGCAGTCTGACAGGGCTCGAGCAGTACTTC. Protein: CASSLTGLEQYF.

The rearrangement uses TRBV29-1 and TRBJ1-1, with 7 bases fitting TRBD1. Germline V gene lookup returns CDR1 SQVTM and CDR2 ANQGSEA. The trim removed 6 bases at V and 0 bases at J, leaving 7 bases unmatched. The CDR3 covers 14 residues. CDR3 region: CSVNRQGMNTEAFF. The CDR3 DNA follows: TGCAGCGTGAACCGACAGGGAATGAACACTGAAGCTTTCTTT.

This clonotype was observed many times. The chain recombines TRBV20-1 with TRBJ2-1; D unclear. Germline CDR1 and CDR2: DFQATT and SNEGSKA (reference sequence). Trimming left V 0 bases short and J 10 bases short, with 13 bases between. This CDR3 has 13 amino acids. The CDR3 region is CSAREAASPEQFF. The DNA of the CDR3 is TGCAGTGCTAGAGAGGCCGCGTCTCCCGAGCAGTTCTTC.

This clonotype was recorded at least ten times. The chain uses TRBV20-1 and TRBJ2-1; 12 nucleotides match TRBD2. V lost 2 bases to trimming and J lost 7 bases; unmatched junction nucleotides: 6. The CDR3 length is 15 residues. CDR1 is DFQATT and CDR2 is SNEGSKA in the germline V gene (reference sequence). CDR3 nucleotide sequence: TGCAGTGCTAGACCTAGCGGGAGGGGATCAAATGAGCAGTTCTTC. Protein product: CSARPSGRGSNEQFF.

This clonotype was observed many times. V and J are TRBV28 and TRBJ2-1; maybe TRBD1 (6 bases). Germline lookup yields CDR1 MDHEN and CDR2 SYDVKM. The CDR3 has 17 amino acids. With 5 bases removed from V and 0 bases from J, the gap between germline ends came to 17 bases. The CDR3 spells CASSPHPGQSSYNEQFF. The CDR3 nucleotides read TGTGCCAGCAGTCCACATCCAGGACAGAGCTCCTACAATGAGCAGTTCTTC.

The gene calls are TRBV20-1 and TRBJ2-7, with D perhaps assigned TRBD1 or TRBD2 (5 bases each). V was pared by 0 bases and J by 5 bases, with 14 bases between. Germline lookup yields CDR1 DFQATT and CDR2 SNEGSKA (reference sequence). CDR3 length: 14 amino acids. CDR3 sequence reads: CSARDPGPVDEQYF. The DNA of the CDR3 is TGCAGTGCTAGAGATCCGGGACCCGTCGACGAGCAGTACTTC.